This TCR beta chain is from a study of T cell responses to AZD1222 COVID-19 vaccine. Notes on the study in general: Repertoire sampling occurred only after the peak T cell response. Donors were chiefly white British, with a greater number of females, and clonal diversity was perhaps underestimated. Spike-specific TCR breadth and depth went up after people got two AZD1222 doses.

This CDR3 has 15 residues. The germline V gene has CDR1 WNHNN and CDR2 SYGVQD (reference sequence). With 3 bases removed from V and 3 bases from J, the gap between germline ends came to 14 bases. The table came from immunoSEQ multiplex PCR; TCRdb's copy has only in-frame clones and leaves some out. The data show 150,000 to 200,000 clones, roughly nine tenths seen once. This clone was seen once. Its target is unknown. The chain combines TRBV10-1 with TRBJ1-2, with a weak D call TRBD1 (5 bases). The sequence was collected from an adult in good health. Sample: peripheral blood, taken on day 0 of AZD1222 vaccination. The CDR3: CASSESGLWDYGYTF. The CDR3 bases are TGCGCCAGCAGTGAATCGGGACTTTGGGACTATGGCTACACCTTC.